This passage covers 31 T cell receptor beta chains from one sample sequenced in a study of T cell repertoires in cytomegalovirus infection. A single record per CDR3 protein comes from TCRdb applying MiXCR to the reads. The sample comprises approximately 180,000 distinct CDR3 sequences, 8% to 10% of which are singletons, and roughly 5.1% rests with the top ten. Sequencing was done on a sample of PBMCs. These receptors were collected from a human donor in good health (CMV status not recorded). Some clones in this sample may be carry-over from other donors' samples.

This clonotype was seen a handful of times. In DNA form, the CDR3 reads TGTGCCAGTAGTATGCAGGGGGCTGTCACTGAAGCTTTCTTT. Translation: CASSMQGAVTEAFF. V usage is TRBV19 and J usage is TRBJ1-1, with TRBD1 matching over 8 bases. The CDR3 contains 14 residues. The V gene's germline CDR1 is LNHDA and CDR2 SQIVND (reference sequence). J gave up 4 bases and V 3 bases, and 4 bases lay outside the gene matches.

The chain is built from TRBV28 and TRBJ1-5, with D unclear. The CDR3 totals 12 residues. Germline V lookup: CDR1 MDHEN, CDR2 SYDVKM. V gave up 8 bases and J gave up 5 bases, with 10 bases separating them. Here the CDR3 reads CASVSLDQPQHF. CDR3 DNA sequence: TGTGCCAGCGTGAGTCTGGATCAGCCCCAGCATTTT.

This clonotype was seen only a few times. The V and J genes are TRBV20-1 and TRBJ1-2; D gene unclear. Trimming took off 1 base at V and 0 bases at J, with 9 bases between the two ends. The CDR3 extends over 14 amino acids. Germline CDR1 and CDR2: DFQATT and SNEGSKA (reference sequence). This CDR3 is CSARGQTANYGYTF. CDR3 in DNA: TGCAGTGCTAGAGGACAAACTGCTAACTATGGCTACACCTTC.

Many counts were recorded for this clonotype. The chain uses TRBV4-3 and TRBJ2-2; D may be TRBD1 (5 bases). The CDR3 has 17 amino acids. In germline, CDR1 is LGHNA, CDR2 YSLEER. V lost 6 bases and J lost 0, with 17 bases in between. The CDR3: CASSLMRSGTNTGELFF. The CDR3 nucleotides are TGCGCCAGCAGTTTAATGAGGTCAGGGACGAACACCGGGGAGCTGTTTTTT.

The chain recombines TRBV10-3 with TRBJ2-6, with 10 bases identical to TRBD1. This CDR3 has 17 amino acids. Germline CDR1 ENHRY, CDR2 SYGVKD. J lost 3 bases, V lost 6 bases, and 8 bases had no gene match. CDR3 DNA: TGTGCCATCAGACCCGGGACAGGGGAAGGTGGGGCCAACGTCCTGACTTTC. Translating gives CAIRPGTGEGGANVLTF.

This clonotype has just a few counts. The chain employs TRBV14 and TRBJ1-1, with D possibly being TRBD1 (6 bases). V was clipped by 3 bases and J by 0 bases, with 14 bases between them. The CDR3 covers 16 residues. The germline gives CDR1 SGHDN, CDR2 FVKESK. The CDR3 coding sequence is TGTGCCAGCAGCCAGCACCTCCAGGGGATGAACACTGAAGCTTTCTTT. It is translated as CASSQHLQGMNTEAFF.

The table lists this clonotype with a few counts. The chain recombines TRBV5-6 with TRBJ2-1; D is possibly TRBD2 (6 bases). Per germline, CDR1 SGHDT and CDR2 YYEEEE. The ends were cut back, 1 base at V and 10 bases at J, with 9 bases in the middle. This CDR3 contains 12 residues. The CDR3 nucleotides are TGTGCCAGCAGCTTGACGGGAGAAGAGCAGTTCTTC. The encoded protein is CASSLTGEEQFF.

The chain is built from TRBV23-1 and TRBJ2-7, with D tentatively TRBD1 or TRBD2 (5 bases each). TRBV23-1 is an open reading frame, and its role is uncertain. The CDR3 extends over 14 amino acids. Trimming removed 8 bases at V and 2 bases at J, with 16 bases between. The CDR3 region has the DNA TGCGCCAGCCCGAAGAGGGGCAGCGCCTACGAGCAGTACTTC. Its translation is CASPKRGSAYEQYF.

At least ten counts were recorded for this clonotype. The V call is TRBV6-1, the J call TRBJ2-7, with 8 positions matching TRBD2. The trim removed 7 bases at V and 0 bases at J, leaving 5 bases unmatched. Germline CDR1 is MNHNS and CDR2 is SASEGT. The CDR3 is 14 amino acids. DNA of the CDR3: TGTGCCAGCACCAAGCGGGGGAACTCCTACGAGCAGTACTTC. Its translation is CASTKRGNSYEQYF.

This clonotype was observed many times. The J gene is TRBJ1-1, the V gene TRBV12-3 or TRBV12-4; D gene uncertain. The CDR3 is made up of 13 amino acids. The germline V and J ends were trimmed by 4 bases and 6 bases, with 12 bases remaining between them. The DNA of the CDR3 is TGTGCCAGCAGTTCCGGACCTAACCCTGAAGCTTTCTTT. Its translation is CASSSGPNPEAFF.

This chain joins TRBV6-8 and TRBJ2-7; 8 bases fit TRBD2. Germline values: CDR1 MNHGY, CDR2 SAAAGT. V lost 6 bases, J lost 7 bases, and 14 bases stayed unmatched. The CDR3 consists of 15 residues. CDR3: CASRTAGTSPREQYF. The CDR3 nucleotides read TGTGCCAGCAGGACGGCCGGGACTAGTCCGCGGGAGCAGTACTTC.

This clonotype was seen at least ten times. The chain is built from TRBV24-1 and TRBJ2-1, with D possibly being TRBD1 (6 bases). CDR1 KGHDR and CDR2 SFDVKD come from the germline V gene. V lost 0 bases and J lost 7, with 18 bases in between. The CDR3 sequence is 17 residues long. CDR3 DNA sequence: TGTGCCACCAGTGATTTGGGCCCAACAGGGTCCAGGAATGAGCAGTTCTTC. Protein: CATSDLGPTGSRNEQFF.

This clonotype was picked up a small number of times. The V and J genes are TRBV10-3 and TRBJ2-1; D might be TRBD1 or TRBD2, each matching 5 bases. The CDR3 extends over 17 amino acids. Trimming removed 0 bases at V and 0 bases at J, with 12 bases between. Germline-derived CDR1 and CDR2 are ENHRY and SYGVKD. In nucleotides, the CDR3 is TGTGCCATCAGTGAGTCGGGGACGGCGAGCTCCTACAATGAGCAGTTCTTC. Translated: CAISESGTASSYNEQFF.

This clonotype was detected ten times or more. The genes are TRBV5-6 and TRBJ1-1, with D possibly TRBD1 on 5 matching bases. This CDR3 comprises 15 residues. V lost 4 bases and J 1 base, leaving 14 bases between the germline ends. Germline V CDR1 and CDR2: SGHDT, YYEEEE. CDR3 in DNA: TGTGCCAGCAGCATCACCGGGACGAGGAACACTGAAGCTTTCTTT. Its translation: CASSITGTRNTEAFF.

The rearrangement joins TRBV28 to TRBJ1-2; D is uncertain. The CDR3 runs to 14 residues. The germline gives CDR1 MDHEN, CDR2 SYDVKM. V lost 4 bases, J lost 0 bases, and 9 bases lay in between. The CDR3 loop reads CASSSTRANYGYTF. CDR3 sequence (DNA): TGTGCCAGCAGTTCGACACGAGCTAACTATGGCTACACCTTC.

This clonotype was seen many times. The chain has TRBV28 and TRBJ1-2, with 8 bases aligning to TRBD1. The CDR3 totals 14 residues. Germline CDR1 and CDR2: MDHEN and SYDVKM. J was trimmed by 8 bases and V by 3 bases; bases with no gene match: 8. CDR3 in DNA: TGTGCCAGCAGTTTGGGAGGACAGGGATGGGGCTACACCTTC. Translation: CASSLGGQGWGYTF.

The chain employs TRBV28 and TRBJ2-1; D ambiguous. Trimming stripped 4 bases from V and 8 bases from J, with 18 bases between. The CDR3 sequence is 15 residues long. Germline assignment: CDR1 MDHEN and CDR2 SYDVKM. The CDR3 here is CASSYLLFAADEQFF. The CDR3 coding sequence is TGTGCCAGCAGTTATCTATTATTCGCTGCAGATGAGCAGTTCTTC. The full variable domain, in which reference TRBV28 and TRBJ2-1 provide the parts outside the CDR3, is DVKVTQSSRYLVKRTGEKVFLECVQDMDHENMFWYRQDPGLGLRLIYFSYDVKMKEKGDIPEGYSVSREKKERFSLILESASTNQTSMYLCASSYLLFAADEQFFGPGTRLTVL.

This clonotype was observed a handful of times. The chain joins TRBV2 to TRBJ2-7, with a possible D match to TRBD2 (6 bases). The V gene lost 2 bases and the J gene lost 1 base, with 12 bases spanning the gap. The CDR3 contains 15 residues. Per germline, CDR1 SNHLY and CDR2 FYNNEI. CDR3 in DNA: TGTGCCAGCAGTGAACAGGGTGGGGGGTCCTACGAGCAGTACTTC. Translated: CASSEQGGGSYEQYF.

This clonotype was seen at least ten times. The chain recombines TRBV7-8 with TRBJ2-1; 9 nucleotides line up with TRBD2. The J segment lost 3 bases and the V segment lost 1 base, leaving 4 bases of the junction unmatched. Germline-derived CDR1 and CDR2 are SGHVS and FQNEAQ. This CDR3 spans 16 amino acids. The CDR3 spells CASSLEASGVYNEQFF. In DNA form, the CDR3 reads TGTGCCAGCAGCTTAGAGGCTAGCGGGGTCTACAATGAGCAGTTCTTC. The variable domain in full, completed from reference TRBV7-8 and TRBJ2-1, reads GAGVSQSPRYKVAKRGQDVALRCDPISGHVSLFWYQQALGQGPEFLTYFQNEAQLDKSGLPSDRFFAERPEGSVSTLKIQRTQQEDSAVYLCASSLEASGVYNEQFFGPGTRLTVL.

Ten or more counts support this clonotype. The chain uses TRBV20-1 and TRBJ2-3; the match to TRBD1 covers 10 bases. The ends lost 8 bases at V and 2 bases at J; junction bases unmatched: 16. From germline, CDR1 is DFQATT and CDR2 SNEGSKA (reference sequence). The CDR3 spans 17 residues. The CDR3 here is CSLWTGSGTGDTDTQYF. DNA for the CDR3: TGCAGTCTTTGGACAGGTTCCGGGACAGGGGACACAGATACGCAGTATTTT.

This clonotype occurred many times. The chain is built from TRBV14 and TRBJ2-1; a possible D gene is TRBD1 (7 bases). The CDR3 extends over 14 amino acids. V shed 7 bases and J shed 6 bases, with 16 bases lying between them. Germline assignment: CDR1 SGHDN and CDR2 FVKESK. The CDR3 DNA follows: TGTGCCAGCAACGTTCAGGGGGACTTCAATGAGCAGTTCTTC. Its protein is CASNVQGDFNEQFF. The entire variable domain, with the rest obtained from reference TRBV14 and TRBJ2-1, is as follows: EAGVTQFPSHSVIEKGQTVTLRCDPISGHDNLYWYRRVMGKEIKFLLHFVKESKQDESGMPNNRFLAERTGGTYSTLKVQPAELEDSGVYFCASNVQGDFNEQFFGPGTRLTVL.

Points on this clonotype: A much larger clone lies one base from this, so it may be a read error. V and J are TRBV28 and TRBJ2-2, with D maybe TRBD1 (5 bases). Germline-derived CDR1 and CDR2 are MDHEN and SYDVKM. The CDR3 sequence is 17 residues long. V lost 5 bases and J 0 bases, leaving 16 bases between the germline ends. In DNA, the CDR3 is TGTGCCAGCAGTGGAATAGAAGGGGTTACGAACACCGGGGAGCTGTTTTTT. Its protein product is CASSGIEGVTNTGELFF.

V is TRBV24-1 and J is TRBJ2-7; D not resolved. V shed 5 bases and J shed 5 bases, with 6 bases lying between them. The germline V gene has CDR1 KGHDR and CDR2 SFDVKD. The CDR3 runs to 11 residues. CDR3 in amino acids: CATSGGNEQYF. The CDR3 coding sequence is TGTGCCACCAGTGGGGGTAACGAGCAGTACTTC.

This clonotype has a count of ten or more. The chain carries TRBV28 and TRBJ1-5, with TRBD1 matching 8 bases. CDR3 size: 16 residues. CDR1 is MDHEN, CDR2 SYDVKM, per germline. V lost 4 bases, J lost 0 bases, and 5 bases stayed unmatched. CDR3 protein: CASSSLTGVSNQPQHF. The CDR3 nucleotides read TGTGCCAGCAGTTCCTTGACAGGGGTTAGCAATCAGCCCCAGCATTTT.

This clonotype was counted at least ten times. This sequence joins TRBV7-2 and TRBJ2-7, with 9 bases lining up with TRBD2. The V gene's germline CDR1 is SGHTA and CDR2 FQGNSA. The trim removed 3 bases at V and 5 bases at J, leaving 8 bases unmatched. The CDR3 contains 15 residues. The CDR3 bases are TGTGCCAGCAGCTTGGGGGGCGCTAGCGGGAACGAGCAGTACTTC. Protein product: CASSLGGASGNEQYF.

Points on this clonotype: A much larger clone differs by one base, so this may be a read error. This rearrangement joins TRBV7-8 to TRBJ2-3; 13 positions agree with TRBD2. Germline lookup yields CDR1 SGHVS and CDR2 FQNEAQ. The length of the CDR3 is 16 residues. For the CDR3, the DNA is TGTGCCTGCAGCACTGGACTAGCGGGAGTGTCAGATACGCAGTATTTT. This translates into CACSTGLAGVSDTQYF.

Ten or more counts support this clonotype. The chain's CDR3 is CASSSGGDTQYF. The CDR3 DNA reads as TGTGCCAGCAGCTCGGGCGGGGATACGCAGTATTTT. The gene calls are TRBV7-2 and TRBJ2-3; the D gene is possibly TRBD2 (5 bases). This CDR3 has 12 amino acids. V was shortened by 4 bases and J by 6 bases, with 8 bases between the two germline ends. The germline CDR1 and CDR2 sequences are SGHTA and FQGNSA.

This clonotype was detected many times. This chain connects TRBV11-2 to TRBJ2-1; D possibly corresponds to TRBD1 (6 bases). The CDR3 is 15 amino acids. Germline V lookup: CDR1 SGHAT, CDR2 FQNNGV. The V and J ends lost 6 bases and 4 bases respectively, with 16 bases between them. CDR3 DNA: TGTGCCAGCAGAAATCCAGGGGCCTCGTACAATGAGCAGTTCTTC. This gives the protein CASRNPGASYNEQFF.

This clonotype was observed many times. This rearrangement joins TRBV7-2 to TRBJ1-1, with D perhaps matching TRBD1 (5 bases). The CDR3 is 15 amino acids. Germline V gene lookup returns CDR1 SGHTA and CDR2 FQGNSA. V lost 1 base, J lost 4 bases, and 13 bases lay in between. CDR3 in DNA: TGTGCCAGCAGCTTAGTGGGGACCAAGTTCACTGAAGCTTTCTTT. Translated: CASSLVGTKFTEAFF.

In its sample, this clonotype was seen a few times. The CDR3 nucleotides are TGTGCCAGCGGGGGAAGGGGAAGCGGCACAGATACGCAGTATTTT. Protein: CASGGRGSGTDTQYF. J is TRBJ2-3 and V is TRBV7-2; D may be TRBD1 or TRBD2 (5 bases each). Trimming shortened V by 8 bases and J by 1 base, and 16 bases separated the two germline ends. This CDR3 has 15 residues. Per germline, CDR1 SGHTA and CDR2 FQGNSA.

The CDR3 nucleotides are TGTGCCAGTAGTATCGGGGCGGGAGGGCCGAACACCGGGGAGCTGTTTTTT. It yields the protein CASSIGAGGPNTGELFF. V gene TRBV19 combines with J gene TRBJ2-2, with 9 bases fitting TRBD2. Germline loops: CDR1 LNHDA, CDR2 SQIVND (reference sequence). V lost 3 bases to trimming and J lost 0 bases; unmatched junction nucleotides: 5. The CDR3 has 17 residues.